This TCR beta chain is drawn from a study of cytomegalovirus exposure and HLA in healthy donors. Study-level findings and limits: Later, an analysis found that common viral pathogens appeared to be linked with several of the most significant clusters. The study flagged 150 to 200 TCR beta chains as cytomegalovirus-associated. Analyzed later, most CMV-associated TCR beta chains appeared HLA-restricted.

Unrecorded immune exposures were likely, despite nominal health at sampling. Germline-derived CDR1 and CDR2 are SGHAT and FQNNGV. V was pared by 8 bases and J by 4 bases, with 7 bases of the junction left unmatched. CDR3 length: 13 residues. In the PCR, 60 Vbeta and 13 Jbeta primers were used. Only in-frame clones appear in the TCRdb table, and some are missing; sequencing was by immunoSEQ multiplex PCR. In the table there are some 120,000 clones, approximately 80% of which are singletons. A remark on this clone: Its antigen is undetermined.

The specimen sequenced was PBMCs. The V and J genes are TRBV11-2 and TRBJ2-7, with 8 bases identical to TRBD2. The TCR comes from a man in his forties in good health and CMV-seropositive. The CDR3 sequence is CASRGGFRYEQYF. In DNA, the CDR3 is TGTGCCAGCCGGGGGGGGTTCCGGTACGAGCAGTACTTC.